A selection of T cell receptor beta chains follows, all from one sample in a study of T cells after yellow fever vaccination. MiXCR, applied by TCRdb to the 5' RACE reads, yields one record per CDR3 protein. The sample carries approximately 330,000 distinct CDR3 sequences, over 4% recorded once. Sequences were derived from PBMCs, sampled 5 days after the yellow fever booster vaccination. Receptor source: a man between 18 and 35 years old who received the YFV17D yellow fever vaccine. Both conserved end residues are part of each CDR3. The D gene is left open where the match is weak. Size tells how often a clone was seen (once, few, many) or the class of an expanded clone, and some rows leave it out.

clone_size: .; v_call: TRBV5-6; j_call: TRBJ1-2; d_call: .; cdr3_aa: CASSSGFANYGYTF; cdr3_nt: TGTGCCAGCAGCTCCGGGTTTGCTAACTATGGCTACACCTTC
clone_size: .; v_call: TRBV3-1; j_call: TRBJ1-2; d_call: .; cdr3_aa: CASSPPGGLRGYTF; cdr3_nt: TGTGCCAGCAGCCCACCCGGGGGGCTGAGAGGCTACACCTTC
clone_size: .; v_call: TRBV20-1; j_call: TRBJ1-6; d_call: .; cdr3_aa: CSARDWEAGEVYNSPLHF; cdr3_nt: TGCAGTGCTAGAGACTGGGAGGCAGGGGAAGTCTATAATTCACCCCTCCACTTT
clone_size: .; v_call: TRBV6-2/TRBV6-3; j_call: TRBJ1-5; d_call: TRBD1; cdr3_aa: CASSPHRTGAASNQPQHF; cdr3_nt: TGTGCCAGCAGCCCCCACCGGACAGGGGCGGCTAGCAATCAGCCCCAGCATTTT
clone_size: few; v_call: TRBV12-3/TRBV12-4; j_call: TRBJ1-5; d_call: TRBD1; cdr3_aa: CASRLSGTGSNQPQHF; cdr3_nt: TGTGCCAGCAGATTATCCGGGACAGGGAGCAATCAGCCCCAGCATTTT
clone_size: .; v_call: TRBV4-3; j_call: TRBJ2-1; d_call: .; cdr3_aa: CASSQNTGYNEQFF; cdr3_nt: TGCGCCAGCAGCCAAAATACAGGTTACAATGAGCAGTTCTTC
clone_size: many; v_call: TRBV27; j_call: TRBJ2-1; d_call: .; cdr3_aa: CASSRAGWNEQFF; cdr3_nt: TGTGCCAGCAGCCGTGCGGGGTGGAATGAGCAGTTCTTC
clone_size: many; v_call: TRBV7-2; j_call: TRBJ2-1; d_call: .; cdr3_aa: CASSLGAYNEQFF; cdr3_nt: TGTGCCAGCAGCCTCGGGGCCTACAATGAGCAGTTCTTC
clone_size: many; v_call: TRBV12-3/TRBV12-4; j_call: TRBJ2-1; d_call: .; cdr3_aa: CASSSVGHNEQFF; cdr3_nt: TGTGCCAGCAGTTCTGTGGGGCACAATGAGCAGTTCTTC
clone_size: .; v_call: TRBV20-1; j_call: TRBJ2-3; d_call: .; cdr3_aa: CSARERRGRTDTQYF; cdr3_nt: TGCAGTGCTAGAGAACGGCGGGGCCGCACAGATACGCAGTATTTT
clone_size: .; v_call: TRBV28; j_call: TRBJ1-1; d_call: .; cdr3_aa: CASSSGSEAFF; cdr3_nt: TGTGCCAGCAGTTCCGGGAGTGAAGCTTTCTTT
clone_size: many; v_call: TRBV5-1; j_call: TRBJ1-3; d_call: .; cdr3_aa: CASSLGTGNTIYF; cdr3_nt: TGCGCCAGCAGCTTAGGGACTGGAAACACCATATATTTT
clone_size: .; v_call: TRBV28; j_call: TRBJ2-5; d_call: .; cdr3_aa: CASRFQGMQETQYF; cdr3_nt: TGTGCCAGCAGGTTTCAGGGGATGCAAGAGACCCAGTACTTC
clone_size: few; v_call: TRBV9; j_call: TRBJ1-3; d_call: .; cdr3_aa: CASSPGPDSGNTIYF; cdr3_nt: TGTGCCAGCAGCCCGGGACCGGACTCTGGAAACACCATATATTTT
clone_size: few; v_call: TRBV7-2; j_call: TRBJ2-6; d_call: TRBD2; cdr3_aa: CASSLARGGVSGANVLTF; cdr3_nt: TGTGCCAGCAGCTTAGCTCGCGGGGGGGTCTCTGGGGCCAACGTCCTGACTTTC
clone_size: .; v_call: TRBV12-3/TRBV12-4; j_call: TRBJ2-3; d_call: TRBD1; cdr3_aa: CASTLRGRGLRTATDTQYF; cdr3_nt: TGTGCCAGCACCCTGAGGGGCAGGGGGCTCCGAACTGCCACAGATACGCAGTATTTT
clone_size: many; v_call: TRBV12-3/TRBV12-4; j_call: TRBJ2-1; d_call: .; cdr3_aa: CASSPDTSSYNEQFF; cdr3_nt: TGTGCCAGCAGTCCTGACACGAGCTCCTACAATGAGCAGTTCTTC
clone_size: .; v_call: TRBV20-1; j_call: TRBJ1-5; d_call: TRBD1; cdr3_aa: CSARDTGVQPQHF; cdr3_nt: TGCAGTGCTAGAGATACAGGGGTCCAGCCCCAGCATTTT
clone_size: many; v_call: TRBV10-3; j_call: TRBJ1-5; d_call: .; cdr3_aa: CAISEQWTQDQPQHF; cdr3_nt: TGTGCCATCAGTGAACAATGGACACAGGATCAGCCCCAGCATTTT
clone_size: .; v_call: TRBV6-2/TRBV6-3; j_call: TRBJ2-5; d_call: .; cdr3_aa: CASSSPREGGTQYF; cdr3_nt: TGTGCCAGCAGTTCCCCCAGGGAAGGCGGGACCCAGTACTTC
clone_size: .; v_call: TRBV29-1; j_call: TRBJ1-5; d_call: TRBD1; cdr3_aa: CSVGDRGQPQHF; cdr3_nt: TGCAGCGTTGGGGACAGGGGACAGCCCCAGCATTTT
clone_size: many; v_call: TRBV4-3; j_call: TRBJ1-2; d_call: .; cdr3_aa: CASSHSREYDYGYTF; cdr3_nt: TGCGCCAGCAGCCACTCCAGGGAGTACGACTATGGCTACACCTTC
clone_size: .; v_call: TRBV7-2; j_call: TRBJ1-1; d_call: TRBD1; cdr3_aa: CASSPNRGGDTEAFF; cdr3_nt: TGTGCCAGCAGCCCTAACAGGGGCGGGGATACTGAAGCTTTCTTT
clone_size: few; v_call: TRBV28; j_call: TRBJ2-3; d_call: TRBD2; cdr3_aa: CASSAYGTSGDTQYF; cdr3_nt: TGTGCCAGCAGTGCATACGGGACTAGTGGGGATACGCAGTATTTT
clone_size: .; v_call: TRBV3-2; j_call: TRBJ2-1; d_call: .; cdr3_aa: CASSGIAGGPDNEQFF; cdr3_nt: TGTGCCAGCAGCGGAATAGCGGGGGGGCCTGACAATGAGCAGTTCTTC
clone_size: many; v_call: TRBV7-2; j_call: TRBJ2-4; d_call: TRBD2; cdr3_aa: CASSRGSSNIQYF; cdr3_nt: TGTGCCAGCAGCCGCGGGAGTTCAAACATTCAGTACTTC
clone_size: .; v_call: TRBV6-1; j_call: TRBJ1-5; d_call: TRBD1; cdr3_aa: CASNRRGTGGSQPQHF; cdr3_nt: TGTGCCAGCAATCGAAGGGGGACAGGGGGCAGTCAGCCCCAGCATTTT
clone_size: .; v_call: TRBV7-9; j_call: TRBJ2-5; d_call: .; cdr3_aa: CASSVSAETQYF; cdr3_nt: TGTGCCAGCAGTGTGTCGGCAGAGACCCAGTACTTC
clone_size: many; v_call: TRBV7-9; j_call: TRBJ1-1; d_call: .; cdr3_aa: CASSLVVGMNTEAFF; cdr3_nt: TGTGCCAGCAGCTTAGTGGTAGGGATGAACACTGAAGCTTTCTTT
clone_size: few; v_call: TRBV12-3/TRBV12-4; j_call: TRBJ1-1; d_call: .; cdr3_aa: CASRRAGEEGEAFF; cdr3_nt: TGTGCCAGCAGGAGAGCAGGGGAAGAGGGTGAAGCTTTCTTT
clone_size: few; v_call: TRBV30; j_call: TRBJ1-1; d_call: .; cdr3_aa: CAWRGLAEAFF; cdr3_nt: TGTGCCTGGAGGGGGCTTGCTGAAGCTTTCTTT
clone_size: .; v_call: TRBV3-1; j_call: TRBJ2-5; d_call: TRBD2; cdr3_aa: CASSNSGGLETQYF; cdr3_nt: TGTGCCAGCAGCAACTCGGGGGGGTTGGAGACCCAGTACTTC
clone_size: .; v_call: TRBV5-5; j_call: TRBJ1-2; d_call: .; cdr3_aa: CASSLNGAYGYTF; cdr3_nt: TGTGCCAGCAGCTTGAACGGGGCCTATGGCTACACCTTC
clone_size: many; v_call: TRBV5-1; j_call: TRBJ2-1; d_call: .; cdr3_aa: CASSLLGTHEQFF; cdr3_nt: TGCGCCAGCAGCTTGTTGGGGACCCATGAGCAGTTCTTC
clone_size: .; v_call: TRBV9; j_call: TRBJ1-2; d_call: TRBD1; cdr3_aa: CASSVAGGKHYGYTF; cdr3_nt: TGTGCCAGCAGCGTAGCAGGGGGCAAGCACTATGGCTACACCTTC
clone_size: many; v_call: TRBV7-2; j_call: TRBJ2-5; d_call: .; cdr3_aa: CASSPRAGTETQYF; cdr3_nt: TGTGCCAGCAGCCCACGGGCGGGGACAGAGACCCAGTACTTC
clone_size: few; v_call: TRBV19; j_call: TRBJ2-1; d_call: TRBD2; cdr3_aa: CASSSGGTYNEQFF; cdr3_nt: TGTGCCAGTAGTAGCGGGGGGACCTACAATGAGCAGTTCTTC
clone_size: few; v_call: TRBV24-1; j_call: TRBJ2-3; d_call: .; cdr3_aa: CATSDPRRVGQYF; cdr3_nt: TGTGCCACCAGTGATCCAAGGAGGGTCGGGCAGTATTTT
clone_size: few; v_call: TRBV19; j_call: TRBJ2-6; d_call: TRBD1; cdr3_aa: CASLPGGLPSGANVLTF; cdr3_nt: TGTGCCAGCCTCCCAGGGGGCCTACCCTCTGGGGCCAACGTCCTGACTTTC
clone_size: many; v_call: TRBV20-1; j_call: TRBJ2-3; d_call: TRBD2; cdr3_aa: CSAMRGSTDTQYF; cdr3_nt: TGCAGTGCTATGCGGGGGAGCACAGATACGCAGTATTTT
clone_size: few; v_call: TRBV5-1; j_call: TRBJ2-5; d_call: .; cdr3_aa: CASSLIVWQRGETQYF; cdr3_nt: TGCGCCAGCAGCTTGATAGTTTGGCAGCGTGGAGAGACCCAGTACTTC
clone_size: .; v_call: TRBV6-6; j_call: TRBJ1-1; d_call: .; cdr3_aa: CASSAEHGEAFF; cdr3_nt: TGTGCCAGCAGTGCGGAGCACGGTGAAGCTTTCTTT
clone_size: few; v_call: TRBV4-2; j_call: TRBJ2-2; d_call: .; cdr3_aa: CASSFPGAGELFF; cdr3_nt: TGTGCCAGCAGCTTCCCGGGGGCCGGGGAGCTGTTTTTT
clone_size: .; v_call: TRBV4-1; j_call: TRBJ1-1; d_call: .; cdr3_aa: CASSQPGRKGVAEAFF; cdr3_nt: TGCGCCAGCAGCCAGCCCGGACGCAAGGGGGTCGCTGAAGCTTTCTTT
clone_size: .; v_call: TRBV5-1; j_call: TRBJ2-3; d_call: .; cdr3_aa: CASRLPRGDTQYF; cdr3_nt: TGCGCCAGCCGCCTCCCACGGGGAGATACGCAGTATTTT
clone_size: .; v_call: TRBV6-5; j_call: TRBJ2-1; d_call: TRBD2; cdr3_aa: CASTERGSYNEQFF; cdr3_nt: TGTGCCAGCACTGAGCGGGGGTCCTACAATGAGCAGTTCTTC
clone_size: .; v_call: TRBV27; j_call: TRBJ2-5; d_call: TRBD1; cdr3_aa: CASSLYRGQETQYF; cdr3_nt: TGTGCCAGCAGTTTATACAGGGGGCAAGAGACCCAGTACTTC
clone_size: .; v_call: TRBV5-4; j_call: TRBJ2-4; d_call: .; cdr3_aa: CASSDVAEEQNIQYF; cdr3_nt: TGTGCCAGCAGCGATGTGGCCGAGGAACAAAACATTCAGTACTTC
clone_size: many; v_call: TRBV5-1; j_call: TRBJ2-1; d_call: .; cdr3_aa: CASSRGPGGHTGLGNEQFF; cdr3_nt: TGCGCCAGCAGCCGCGGTCCGGGGGGCCATACTGGTTTGGGCAATGAGCAGTTCTTC
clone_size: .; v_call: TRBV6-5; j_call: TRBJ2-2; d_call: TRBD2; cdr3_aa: CASHPSGGLNTGELFF; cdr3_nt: TGTGCCAGTCACCCGTCGGGGGGGTTGAACACCGGGGAGCTGTTTTTT
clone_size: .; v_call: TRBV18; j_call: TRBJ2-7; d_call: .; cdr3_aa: CASSLLAHDEQYF; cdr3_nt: TGTGCCAGCTCACTTCTAGCGCACGACGAGCAGTACTTC
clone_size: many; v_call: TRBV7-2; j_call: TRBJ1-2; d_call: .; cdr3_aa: CASSTRSVSGYTF; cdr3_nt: TGTGCCAGCAGCACCCGCTCCGTCAGTGGCTACACCTTC
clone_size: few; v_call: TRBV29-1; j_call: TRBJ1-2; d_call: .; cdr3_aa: CSVLVSPYGYTF; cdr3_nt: TGCAGCGTGCTAGTGTCCCCCTATGGCTACACCTTC
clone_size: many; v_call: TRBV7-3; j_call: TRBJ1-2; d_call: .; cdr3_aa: CASSLDRKDGYTF; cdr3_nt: TGTGCCAGCAGCTTAGATAGAAAGGACGGCTACACCTTC